Each of the 6 T cell receptor beta chains below was sequenced from the same sample in a study of blood T cell repertoires in COVID-19. Repertoires were generated with immunoSEQ multiplex PCR, while TCRdb's copy carries only in-frame clones and drops some. The repertoire holds more than 80,000 clones, with about 84% as singletons. Sequencing used peripheral blood. These receptors all stem from a woman aged 60 to 75 with acute or convalescent COVID-19.

This chain joins TRBV29-1 and TRBJ1-2; weak D call: TRBD1 (5 bases). Per the germline V gene, CDR1 is SQVTM and CDR2 is ANQGSEA. This CDR3 is 14 amino acids long. Trimming left V 3 bases short and J 2 bases short, with 13 bases between. The CDR3 DNA reads as TGCAGCGTTGATCCGACGGGGGAGAACTATGGCTACACCTTC. Translation gives CSVDPTGENYGYTF.

The V call is TRBV18, the J call TRBJ2-5, with TRBD2 as a possible D gene (6 bases). CDR3 length equals 15 residues. With 5 bases removed from V and 5 bases from J, the gap between germline ends came to 18 bases. In germline, CDR1 is KGHSH, CDR2 LQKENI. The CDR3, as DNA: TGTGCCAGCTCAATCTATGCGGGGTTGGCGGAGACCCAGTACTTC. Translation: CASSIYAGLAETQYF.

V is TRBV28 and J is TRBJ2-7; a weak D match, TRBD2 (6 bases). The CDR3 runs 15 residues. With 4 bases removed from V and 0 bases from J, the gap between germline ends came to 13 bases. Germline CDR1 and CDR2: MDHEN and SYDVKM. As DNA, the CDR3 is TGTGCCAGCAGTTCTCTGACAGCGGGCTCCTACGAGCAGTACTTC. This sequence encodes CASSSLTAGSYEQYF. The whole variable domain, remainder taken from reference TRBV28 and TRBJ2-7, is DVKVTQSSRYLVKRTGEKVFLECVQDMDHENMFWYRQDPGLGLRLIYFSYDVKMKEKGDIPEGYSVSREKKERFSLILESASTNQTSMYLCASSSLTAGSYEQYFGPGTRLTVT.

The chain has TRBV2 and TRBJ2-2; D gene uncertain. This CDR3 has 16 residues. Trimming cost V 3 bases and J 3 bases, with 14 bases left between them. CDR1 and CDR2 (germline): SNHLY, FYNNEI. DNA for the CDR3: TGTGCCAGCAGTGAGAGCAGGCCCAGGTACACCGGGGAGCTGTTTTTT. Its translation is CASSESRPRYTGELFF.

The chain couples TRBV7-9 to TRBJ1-1, with unresolved D. The CDR3 loop spans 11 amino acids. Germline loops: CDR1 SEHNR, CDR2 FQNEAQ (reference sequence). Between the trimmed V and J ends, which lost 4 bases and 3 bases, there was a span of 3 bases. The chain's CDR3 is CASSSDTEAFF. As DNA, the CDR3 is TGTGCCAGCAGCTCTGACACTGAAGCTTTCTTT.

The chain uses TRBV20-1 and TRBJ2-1; 9 bases are a match to TRBD2. V gave up 3 bases and J gave up 5 bases; unmatched junction bases: 5. This CDR3 comprises 14 residues. Germline CDR1 and CDR2: DFQATT and SNEGSKA (reference sequence). The CDR3 DNA reads as TGCAGTGCTAGTTTGGCGGGGGGGGACAATGAGCAGTTCTTC. Residues: CSASLAGGDNEQFF.